This T cell receptor beta chain was sequenced for a study of T-cell memory formation after mild COVID-19. Turning to the study itself: TCR clusters were mostly donor specific.

TCRdb ran MiXCR on the 5' RACE reads and lists one entry per CDR3 protein. The repertoire holds 200,000 to 250,000 distinct CDR3 sequences, roughly 9.4% seen once, with 20% to 25% in the top ten. Losses at the gene ends were 4 bases for V and 4 bases for J; bases not matched to a gene: 8. The germline gives CDR1 SGDLS, CDR2 YYNGEE. The CDR3 is 15 amino acids. The chain employs TRBV9 and TRBJ2-3, with 8 bases that match TRBD1. The TCR comes from a man between 18 and 35 years old who had mild COVID-19 (a few samples of this study predate the infection). Cell type and time point are not known. Sequencing was done on a sample of PBMCs or a T cell subset sorted from them (not recorded which). The CDR3 coding sequence is TGTGCCAGCAGCTCCTGGACAGGGACGGCAGATACGCAGTATTTT. It encodes CASSSWTGTADTQYF.